The source of this T cell receptor (beta chain) is a study of blood T cell repertoires in COVID-19. Study overall: Samples representing acute and convalescent COVID-19 were sourced from the United States, Italy and Spain.

The CDR3 has 12 amino acids. V lost 6 bases and J 6 bases, leaving 12 bases between the germline ends. TCRdb keeps only in-frame clones here, not all; method: immunoSEQ multiplex PCR. The sample holds 410,000 or so clones; 70% to 90% are singletons and the top ten take about 1.4%. The V gene is TRBV12-3 or TRBV12-4, the J gene TRBJ2-7; no clear D. Sequencing was performed on peripheral blood. This receptor was obtained from a woman in her 40s with COVID-19, enrolled during active disease. Written as DNA, the CDR3 is TGTGCCAGCAGCCCTCTCCTAGGCGAGCAGTACTTC. This translates into CASSPLLGEQYF.